Each of the 23 T cell receptor beta chains below was sequenced from the same sample in a study of cytomegalovirus exposure and HLA in healthy donors. The PCR was carried out with 60 Vbeta primers and 13 Jbeta primers. The method was immunoSEQ multiplex PCR; TCRdb's version includes in-frame clones alone and lacks a portion of them. Among under 200,000 clones listed, around 86% were seen once. Source material: PBMCs. All receptors come from a girl aged 2-10 years in good health and CMV-seropositive.

J is TRBJ2-5 and V is TRBV18; TRBD1 is a possible D gene (5 bases). The V and J ends lost 5 bases and 3 bases respectively, with 10 bases between them. Germline lookup yields CDR1 KGHSH and CDR2 LQKENI. This CDR3 is 13 amino acids long. The CDR3, as DNA: TGTGCCAGCTCAGACCCAGGGAAAGAGACCCAGTACTTC. Residues: CASSDPGKETQYF.

The chain links TRBV6-1 to TRBJ2-6; the D is unclear. Germline V lookup: CDR1 MNHNS, CDR2 SASEGT. This CDR3 spans 15 amino acids. V lost 6 bases, J lost 1 base, and 10 bases lay in between. Written as DNA, the CDR3 is TGTGCCAGCAGGGCGACGGGTTCTGGGGCCAACGTCCTGACTTTC. It is translated as CASRATGSGANVLTF.

The chain couples TRBV15 to TRBJ1-4; the match to TRBD1 covers 7 bases. The V gene end was trimmed by 0 bases and the J gene end by 6 bases; junction bases not matched to a gene: 7. This CDR3 spans 16 amino acids. Per the germline V gene, CDR1 is LNHNV and CDR2 is YYDKDF (reference sequence). The CDR3 DNA reads TGTGCCACCAGCAGAGATTCGGGCAGGGGGTATGAAAAACTGTTTTTT. Translated, it gives CATSRDSGRGYEKLFF.

The chain links TRBV6-1 to TRBJ2-7; a weak D match, TRBD2 (5 bases). Trimming took 7 bases from V and 4 from J, leaving 14 bases between them. This CDR3 comprises 13 residues. The germline V gene has CDR1 MNHNS and CDR2 SASEGT. CDR3 region: CASNTLGSYEQYF. The CDR3 DNA sequence: TGTGCCAGCAACACCCTAGGGAGTTACGAGCAGTACTTC.

CDR3 sequence reads: CASSPQGVGETQYF. CDR3 nucleotides: TGTGCCAGCAGCCCCCAGGGGGTTGGGGAGACCCAGTACTTC. The V call is TRBV7-2, the J call TRBJ2-5; 7 bases are shared with TRBD1. V was clipped by 5 bases and J by 5 bases; unmatched bases: 8. This CDR3 spans 14 amino acids. Germline CDR1 SGHTA, CDR2 FQGNSA.

This chain uses TRBV6-5 with TRBJ1-2, with D perhaps matching TRBD1 (6 bases). Per the germline V gene, CDR1 is MNHEY and CDR2 is SVGAGI. V was trimmed by 6 bases and J by 3 bases, leaving 17 bases between them. The CDR3 totals 15 residues. The DNA for the CDR3 is TGTGCCAGCAGCCCAGTTGGGGGCGCTTACTATGGCTACACCTTC. Amino acids: CASSPVGGAYYGYTF.

The chain is built from TRBV18 and TRBJ2-5; the D gene is possibly TRBD2 (5 bases). Germline V lookup: CDR1 KGHSH, CDR2 LQKENI. Trimming shortened V by 4 bases and J by 7 bases, and 19 bases separated the two germline ends. The CDR3 consists of 15 residues. The chain's CDR3 is CASSLSKTGEGTQYF. CDR3 in DNA: TGTGCCAGCTCACTTTCTAAAACCGGGGAAGGGACCCAGTACTTC.

The rearrangement uses TRBV5-6 and TRBJ2-3; tentative D call: TRBD2 (6 bases). V gave up 2 bases and J gave up 2 bases, with 15 bases separating them. Germline loops: CDR1 SGHDT, CDR2 YYEEEE. CDR3 length equals 16 residues. The CDR3 is CASSFTGEGYTDTQYF. The CDR3 DNA reads TGTGCCAGCAGCTTTACGGGAGAGGGGTACACAGATACGCAGTATTTT.

The chain's CDR3 is CASSPMMSSYNEQFF. DNA of the CDR3: TGTGCCAGCAGCCCTATGATGAGCTCCTACAATGAGCAGTTCTTC. The rearrangement uses TRBV16 and TRBJ2-1, with D unclear. The CDR3 contains 15 residues. CDR1 KGHSY and CDR2 FQNENV come from the germline V gene. Between the trimmed V and J ends, which lost 4 bases and 0 bases, there was a span of 10 bases.

Points on this clone: The junction does not match germline at one end; this may be a read error. This rearrangement joins TRBV7-9 to TRBJ1-1; 9 bases fit TRBD1. Germline assignment: CDR1 SEHNR and CDR2 FQNEAQ (reference sequence). The CDR3 extends over 15 amino acids. CDR3: CSSSRRQGDEGEAFF. CDR3 in DNA: TGTTCCAGCAGCCGAAGACAGGGGGATGAAGGTGAAGCTTTCTTT.

The rearrangement links TRBV5-1 to TRBJ1-1, with a possible D match to TRBD1 (5 bases). The germline V gene encodes CDR1 SGHRS and CDR2 YFSETQ. The V end was cut by 4 bases, the J end by 5 bases, with 12 bases between. The CDR3 is 13 residues long. The CDR3 sequence: CASSPTRGTEAFF. CDR3 DNA sequence: TGCGCCAGCAGCCCAACCCGGGGGACTGAAGCTTTCTTT. Drawing the rest from reference TRBV5-1 and TRBJ1-1, the complete variable domain is KAGVTQTPRYLIKTRGQQVTLSCSPISGHRSVSWYQQTPGQGLQFLFEYFSETQRNKGNFPGRFSGRQFSNSRSEMNVSTLELGDSALYLCASSPTRGTEAFFGQGTRLTVV.

This clone was seen only a few times. The chain is built from TRBV4-1 and TRBJ1-1; TRBD1 aligns across 7 bases. Germline assignment: CDR1 MGHRA and CDR2 YSYEKL. The CDR3 sequence is 14 residues long. Germline trimming cut 2 bases from V and 4 bases from J; bases unmatched to any gene: 4. The CDR3 nucleotides are TGCGCCAGCAGCCAAATTAGACAGGGCACTGAAGCTTTCTTT. Protein: CASSQIRQGTEAFF.

The chain couples TRBV2 to TRBJ2-7; tentatively, D is TRBD2 (6 bases). Per germline, CDR1 SNHLY and CDR2 FYNNEI. This CDR3 contains 16 residues. The ends were cut back, 3 bases at V and 2 bases at J, with 17 bases in the middle. CDR3 DNA: TGTGCCAGCAGTGAGGGGTTAGCGGCAGGCCCCTACGAGCAGTACTTC. It is translated as CASSEGLAAGPYEQYF.

This clone turned up a few times. V and J are TRBV10-1 and TRBJ2-2; 8 bases match TRBD1. Germline lookup yields CDR1 WNHNN and CDR2 SYGVQD (reference sequence). The CDR3 has 12 residues. V lost 8 bases to trimming and J lost 5 bases; unmatched junction nucleotides: 1. The CDR3 coding sequence is TGCGCCAGCTGGACAGGGACCGGGGAGCTGTTTTTT. Translated: CASWTGTGELFF.

The rearrangement joins TRBV5-4 to TRBJ2-6; 9 bases map to TRBD2. The germline V gene encodes CDR1 SGHNT and CDR2 YYREEE (reference sequence). V lost 5 bases to trimming and J lost 0 bases; unmatched junction nucleotides: 6. The CDR3 is 17 residues long. The CDR3 DNA is TGTGCCAGCAGGCGACTAGCGGATGCCTCTGGGGCCAACGTCCTGACTTTC. Encoded protein: CASRRLADASGANVLTF.

V gene TRBV5-1 combines with J gene TRBJ2-3, with D possibly matching TRBD2 (5 bases). CDR1 is SGHRS, CDR2 YFSETQ, per germline. V was pared by 0 bases and J by 3 bases, with 11 bases between. The CDR3 is made up of 15 amino acids. CDR3 bases: TGCGCCAGCAGCTTGGAACGACTAAGGACAGATACGCAGTATTTT. The encoded protein is CASSLERLRTDTQYF.

V and J are TRBV25-1 and TRBJ2-7; tentatively, D is TRBD2 (6 bases). V was cut by 1 base and J by 3 bases, with 10 bases left in between. The CDR3 covers 14 residues. The germline V gene encodes CDR1 MGHDK and CDR2 SYGVNS. In nucleotides, the CDR3 is TGTGCCAGCAGTGAATCTGGACTAAGCTACGAGCAGTACTTC. This codes for CASSESGLSYEQYF.

The CDR3 sequence is CASSIVGTGGGSYNEQFF. CDR3 nucleotide sequence: TGTGCCAGTAGTATAGTCGGGACAGGGGGGGGGTCCTACAATGAGCAGTTCTTC. The rearrangement joins TRBV19 to TRBJ2-1; 11 nucleotides line up with TRBD1. J was trimmed by 1 base and V by 1 base; bases with no gene match: 6. Per the germline V gene, CDR1 is LNHDA and CDR2 is SQIVND (reference sequence). This CDR3 region has 18 residues.

In this sample, this clone turned up a few times. The V and J genes are TRBV30 and TRBJ2-2; TRBD1 agrees at 9 bases. This CDR3 region has 14 residues. J lost 7 bases, V lost 8 bases, and 11 bases had no gene match. The germline CDR1 and CDR2 sequences are GTSNPN and SVGIG (reference sequence). This CDR3 reads CAAQPGQGGGELFF. CDR3 bases: TGTGCCGCACAACCGGGACAGGGAGGCGGGGAGCTGTTTTTT. Together with reference TRBV30 and TRBJ2-2, the CDR3 gives the full variable domain: SQTIHQWPATLVQPVGSPLSLECTVEGTSNPNLYWYRQAAGRGLQLLFYSVGIGQISSEVPQNLSASRPQDRQFILSSKKLLLSDSGFYLCAAQPGQGGGELFFGEGSRLTVL.

The rearrangement joins TRBV6-6 to TRBJ2-5; D is perhaps TRBD1 (6 bases). V was clipped by 4 bases and J by 2 bases, with 11 bases between them. CDR3 length equals 14 residues. The germline V gene has CDR1 MNHNY and CDR2 SVGAGI (reference sequence). CDR3 in DNA: TGTGCCAGCAGTTCCCCGGACAGACAAGAGACCCAGTACTTC. It is translated as CASSSPDRQETQYF.

The rearrangement links TRBV14 to TRBJ2-2; 10 bases are a match to TRBD2. This CDR3 has 15 residues. With 5 bases clipped from V and 3 bases from J, the junction kept 3 bases outside the gene matches. Germline V gives CDR1 SGHDN, CDR2 FVKESK. The DNA for the CDR3 is TGTGCCAGCAGCTCCCTAGCGGGAGACACCGGGGAGCTGTTTTTT. This codes for CASSSLAGDTGELFF.

The V call is TRBV5-5, the J call TRBJ2-3; weak D call: TRBD2 (6 bases). The V and J ends lost 1 base and 1 base respectively, with 13 bases between them. The CDR3 is made up of 16 amino acids. Germline values: CDR1 SGHKS, CDR2 YYEKEE (reference sequence). The CDR3 sequence is CASSLYGSRGTDTQYF. The CDR3 DNA is TGTGCCAGCAGCTTGTACGGGAGTAGAGGCACAGATACGCAGTATTTT.

The V and J genes are TRBV10-3 and TRBJ1-1; 12 positions agree with TRBD1. V lost 0 bases, J lost 3 bases, and 11 bases stayed unmatched. This CDR3 is built from 19 residues. Germline CDR1 reads ENHRY; CDR2 reads SYGVKD. Here the CDR3 DNA reads TGTGCCATCAGTGAGTCGATTGGGGGACAGGGGGCCAGTCACACTGAAGCTTTCTTT. Translated: CAISESIGGQGASHTEAFF.